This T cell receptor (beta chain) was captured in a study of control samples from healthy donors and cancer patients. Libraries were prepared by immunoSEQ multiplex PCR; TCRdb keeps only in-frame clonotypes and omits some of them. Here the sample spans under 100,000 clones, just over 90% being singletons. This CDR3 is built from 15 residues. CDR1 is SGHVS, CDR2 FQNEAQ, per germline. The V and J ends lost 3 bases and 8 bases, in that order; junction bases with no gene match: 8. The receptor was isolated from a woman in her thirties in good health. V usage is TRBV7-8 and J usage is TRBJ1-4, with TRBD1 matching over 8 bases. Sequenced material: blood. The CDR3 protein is CASSLERTGWEKLFF. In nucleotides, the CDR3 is TGTGCCAGCAGCTTGGAGAGGACAGGGTGGGAAAAACTGTTTTTT.